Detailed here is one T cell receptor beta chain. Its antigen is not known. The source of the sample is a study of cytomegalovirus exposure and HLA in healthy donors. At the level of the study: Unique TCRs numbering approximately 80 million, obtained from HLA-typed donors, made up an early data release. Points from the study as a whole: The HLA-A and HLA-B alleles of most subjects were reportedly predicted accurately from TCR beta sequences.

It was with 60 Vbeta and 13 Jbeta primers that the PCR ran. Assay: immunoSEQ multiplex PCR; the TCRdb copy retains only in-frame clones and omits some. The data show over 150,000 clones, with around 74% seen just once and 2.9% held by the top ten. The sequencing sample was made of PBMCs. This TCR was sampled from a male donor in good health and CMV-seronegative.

CDR3 nucleotide sequence: TGTGCCAGCAGTGGACAGGGGGAGGGGTCACCCCTCCACTTT. This translates into CASSGQGEGSPLHF. This sequence joins TRBV6-1 and TRBJ1-6; 9 positions agree with TRBD1. J was trimmed by 10 bases and V by 4 bases; bases with no gene match: 5. The CDR3 contains 14 residues. Looked up from germline, CDR1 is MNHNS and CDR2 is SASEGT.